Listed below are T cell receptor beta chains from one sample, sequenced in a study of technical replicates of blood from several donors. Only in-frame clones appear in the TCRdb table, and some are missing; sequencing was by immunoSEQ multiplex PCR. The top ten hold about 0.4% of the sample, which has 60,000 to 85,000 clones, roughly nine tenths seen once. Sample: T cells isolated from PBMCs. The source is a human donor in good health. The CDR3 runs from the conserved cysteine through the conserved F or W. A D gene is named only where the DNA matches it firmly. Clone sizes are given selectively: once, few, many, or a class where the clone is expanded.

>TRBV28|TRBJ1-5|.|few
CASAGQPQHF
TGTGCCAGCGCGGGTCAGCCCCAGCATTTT
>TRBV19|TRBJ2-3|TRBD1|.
CASSGQGLYTDTQYF
TGTGCCAGTAGCGGACAGGGGCTATACACAGATACGCAGTATTTT
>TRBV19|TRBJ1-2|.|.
CASSSYRAGYGYTF
TGTGCCAGTAGTTCGTACAGGGCAGGGTATGGCTACACCTTC
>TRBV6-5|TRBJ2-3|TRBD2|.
CASSSTGLGYTDTQYF
TGTGCCAGCAGTTCAACGGGACTAGGATACACAGATACGCAGTATTTT
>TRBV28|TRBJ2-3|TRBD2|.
CASSLSPSGSITFPTDTQYF
TGTGCCAGCAGCCTTTCCCCTAGCGGGAGTATCACTTTCCCCACAGATACGCAGTATTTT
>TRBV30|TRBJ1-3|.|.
CAWSVGTGNTIYF
TGTGCCTGGAGTGTAGGGACAGGAAACACCATATATTTT
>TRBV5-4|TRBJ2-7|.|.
CASSRQGPPGREQYF
TGTGCCAGCAGCCGACAGGGCCCTCCGGGGAGGGAGCAGTACTTC
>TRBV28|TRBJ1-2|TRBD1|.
CASSSPFTGAGYTF
TGTGCCAGCAGTTCGCCCTTTACAGGGGCCGGCTACACCTTC
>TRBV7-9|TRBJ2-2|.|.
CASSSYTGELFF
TGTGCCAGCAGCTCCTACACCGGGGAGCTGTTTTTT
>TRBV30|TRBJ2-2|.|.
CAWSVTDPGELFF
TGTGCCTGGAGTGTGACTGATCCCGGGGAGCTGTTTTTT
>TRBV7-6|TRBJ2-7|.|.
CASSNLGGASYEQYF
TGTGCCAGCTCTAACCTTGGCGGAGCCTCCTACGAGCAGTACTTC
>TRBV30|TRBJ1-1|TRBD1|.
CAWSADRGTEAFF
TGTGCCTGGAGCGCGGACAGGGGGACTGAAGCTTTCTTT
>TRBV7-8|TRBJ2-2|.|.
CASSLAPGTSGTGELFF
TGTGCCAGCAGCTTAGCGCCCGGGACTTCAGGCACCGGGGAGCTGTTTTTT
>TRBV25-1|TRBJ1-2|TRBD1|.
CASSDPTGSAFGYTF
TGTGCCAGCAGTGACCCGACAGGGTCGGCGTTTGGCTACACCTTC
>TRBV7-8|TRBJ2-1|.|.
CASSFWGPSYNEQFF
TGTGCCAGCAGCTTCTGGGGGCCCTCCTACAATGAGCAGTTCTTC
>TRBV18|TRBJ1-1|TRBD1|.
CASSLGQGTAEAFF
TGTGCCAGCTCGCTGGGACAGGGAACCGCTGAAGCTTTCTTT
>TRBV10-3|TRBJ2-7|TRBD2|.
CAIRSSGRNHEQYF
TGTGCCATCAGATCTAGCGGGAGAAACCACGAGCAGTACTTC
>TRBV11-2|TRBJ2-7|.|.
CASSPRGSYEQYF
TGTGCCAGCAGCCCCCGGGGTAGCTACGAGCAGTACTTC
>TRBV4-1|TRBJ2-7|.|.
CASSQAQGEQYF
TGCGCCAGCAGCCAAGCACAGGGCGAGCAGTACTTC
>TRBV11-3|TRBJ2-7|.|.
CASSFRVSSYEQYF
TGTGCCAGCAGCTTCCGGGTTAGCTCCTACGAGCAGTACTTC
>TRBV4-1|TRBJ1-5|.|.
CASSQARGVAQPQHF
TGCGCCAGCAGCCAAGCGCGCGGGGTGGCTCAGCCCCAGCATTTT
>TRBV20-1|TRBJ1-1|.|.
CSARLAGKAFF
TGCAGTGCTAGACTCGCGGGAAAAGCTTTCTTT
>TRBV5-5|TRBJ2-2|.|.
CASSFQGSGELFF
TGTGCCAGCAGCTTTCAGGGATCCGGGGAGCTGTTTTTT
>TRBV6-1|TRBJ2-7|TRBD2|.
CASRRGAGGPPEQYF
TGTGCCAGCAGAAGGGGAGCGGGAGGGCCTCCCGAGCAGTACTTC
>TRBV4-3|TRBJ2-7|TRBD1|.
CASSPRDRAYEQYF
TGCGCCAGCAGCCCGCGGGACAGGGCGTACGAGCAGTACTTC
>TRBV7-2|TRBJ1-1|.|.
CASSFATNMNTEAFF
TGTGCCAGCAGCTTCGCGACAAACATGAACACTGAAGCTTTCTTT
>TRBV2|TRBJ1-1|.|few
CASSGGTEAFF
TGTGCCAGCAGTGGAGGAACTGAAGCTTTCTTT
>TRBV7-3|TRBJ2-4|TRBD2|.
CASSLALADAKNIQYF
TGTGCCAGCAGCTTGGCACTAGCGGACGCCAAAAACATTCAGTACTTC
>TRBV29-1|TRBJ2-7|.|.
CSVEVTGTYEQYF
TGCAGCGTTGAAGTTACAGGGACCTACGAGCAGTACTTC
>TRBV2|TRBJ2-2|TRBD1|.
CASTTGTGLNTGELFF
TGTGCCAGCACCACCGGGACAGGGCTGAACACCGGGGAGCTGTTTTTT
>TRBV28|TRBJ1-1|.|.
CASSPPGRGNVGAFF
TGTGCCAGCAGCCCCCCGGGAAGGGGGAATGTTGGAGCTTTCTTT
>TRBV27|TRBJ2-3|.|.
CASSFLRQTTDTQYF
TGTGCCAGCAGTTTCCTTAGACAGACCACAGATACGCAGTATTTT
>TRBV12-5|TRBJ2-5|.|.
CASGLRLGGIQETQYF
TGTGCTAGTGGCCTCCGGTTGGGAGGCATTCAAGAGACCCAGTACTTC
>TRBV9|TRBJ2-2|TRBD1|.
CASSVGGTGSLSGELFF
TGTGCCAGCAGCGTAGGGGGGACAGGGAGTTTGTCCGGGGAGCTGTTTTTT
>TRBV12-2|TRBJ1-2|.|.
CASRSQGANRGLGYTF
TGTGCAAGTCGCTCCCAAGGGGCCAACAGGGGGCTTGGCTACACCTTC
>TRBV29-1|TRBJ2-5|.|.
CSVSSSRETQYF
TGCAGCGTTTCATCTAGCAGAGAGACCCAGTACTTC
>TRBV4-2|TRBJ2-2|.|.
CASSQATDREWNTGELFF
TGTGCCAGCAGCCAAGCCACCGATAGGGAGTGGAACACCGGGGAGCTGTTTTTT
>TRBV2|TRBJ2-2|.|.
CASSENAGNTGELFF
TGTGCCAGCAGTGAAAATGCAGGGAACACCGGGGAGCTGTTTTTT
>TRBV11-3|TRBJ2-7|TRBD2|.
CASSLILRWLAGGEQYF
TGTGCCAGCAGCTTAATACTTCGGTGGCTAGCGGGAGGCGAGCAGTACTTC
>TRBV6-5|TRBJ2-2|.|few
CASSYSPAGELFF
TGTGCCAGCAGTTACTCGCCGGCCGGGGAGCTGTTTTTT
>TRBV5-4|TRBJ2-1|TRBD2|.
CASSFPRESYNEQFF
TGTGCCAGCAGCTTTCCGCGGGAGTCCTACAATGAGCAGTTCTTC
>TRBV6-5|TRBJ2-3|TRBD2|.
CASSPLVGGTQYF
TGTGCCAGCAGCCCGCTGGTGGGGGGGACGCAGTATTTT